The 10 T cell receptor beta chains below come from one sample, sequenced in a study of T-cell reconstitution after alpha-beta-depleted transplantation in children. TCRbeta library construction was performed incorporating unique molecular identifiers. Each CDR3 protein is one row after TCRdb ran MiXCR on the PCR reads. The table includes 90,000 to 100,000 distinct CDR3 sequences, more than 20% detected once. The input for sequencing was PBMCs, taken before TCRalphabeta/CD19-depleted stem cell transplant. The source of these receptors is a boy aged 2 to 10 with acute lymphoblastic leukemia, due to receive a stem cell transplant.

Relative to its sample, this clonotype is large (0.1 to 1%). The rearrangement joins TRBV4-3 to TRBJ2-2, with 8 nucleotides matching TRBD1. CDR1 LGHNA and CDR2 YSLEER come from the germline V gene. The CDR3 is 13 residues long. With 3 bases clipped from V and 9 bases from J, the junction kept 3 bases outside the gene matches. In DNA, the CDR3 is TGCGCCAGCAGCCATAGGACAGGGAGGGAGCTGTTTTTT. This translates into CASSHRTGRELFF.

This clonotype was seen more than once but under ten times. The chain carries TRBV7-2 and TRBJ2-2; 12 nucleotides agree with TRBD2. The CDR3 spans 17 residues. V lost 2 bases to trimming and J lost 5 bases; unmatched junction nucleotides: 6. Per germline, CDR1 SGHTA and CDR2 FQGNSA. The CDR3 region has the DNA TGTGCCAGCAGCTTACCTAGCGGGAGGGATTTTACCGGGGAGCTGTTTTTT. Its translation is CASSLPSGRDFTGELFF.

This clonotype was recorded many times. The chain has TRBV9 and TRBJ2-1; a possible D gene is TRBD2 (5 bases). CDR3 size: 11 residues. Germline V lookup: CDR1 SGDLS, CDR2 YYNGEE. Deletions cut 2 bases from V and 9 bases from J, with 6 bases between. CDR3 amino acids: CASSVSVEQFF. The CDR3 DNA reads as TGTGCCAGCAGCGTTAGCGTTGAGCAGTTCTTC.

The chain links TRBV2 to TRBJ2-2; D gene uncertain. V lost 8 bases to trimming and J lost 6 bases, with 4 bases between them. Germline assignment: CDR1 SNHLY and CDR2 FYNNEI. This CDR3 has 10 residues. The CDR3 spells CASLAGELFF. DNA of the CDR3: TGTGCCAGCCTCGCCGGGGAGCTGTTTTTT.

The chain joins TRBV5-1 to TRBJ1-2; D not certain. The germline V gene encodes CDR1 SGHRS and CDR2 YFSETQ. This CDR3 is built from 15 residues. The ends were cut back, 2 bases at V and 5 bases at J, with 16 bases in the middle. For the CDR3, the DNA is TGCGCCAGCAGCTTCGAAAGGCCCAAATCTTATGGCTACACCTTC. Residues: CASSFERPKSYGYTF.

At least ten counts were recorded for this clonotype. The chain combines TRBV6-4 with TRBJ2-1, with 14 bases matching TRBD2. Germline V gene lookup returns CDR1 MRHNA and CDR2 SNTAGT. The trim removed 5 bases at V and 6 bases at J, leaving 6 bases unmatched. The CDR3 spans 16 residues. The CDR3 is CASSREGTSGSNEQFF. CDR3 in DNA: TGTGCCAGCAGTAGAGAAGGGACTAGCGGGAGCAATGAGCAGTTCTTC.

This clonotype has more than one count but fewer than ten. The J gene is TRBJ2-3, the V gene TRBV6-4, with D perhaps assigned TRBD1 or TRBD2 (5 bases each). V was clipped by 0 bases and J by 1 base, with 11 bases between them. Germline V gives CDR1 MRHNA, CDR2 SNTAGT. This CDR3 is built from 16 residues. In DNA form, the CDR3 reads TGTGCCAGCAGTGACTCCCGAGGGGCCGGCACAGATACGCAGTATTTT. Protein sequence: CASSDSRGAGTDTQYF.

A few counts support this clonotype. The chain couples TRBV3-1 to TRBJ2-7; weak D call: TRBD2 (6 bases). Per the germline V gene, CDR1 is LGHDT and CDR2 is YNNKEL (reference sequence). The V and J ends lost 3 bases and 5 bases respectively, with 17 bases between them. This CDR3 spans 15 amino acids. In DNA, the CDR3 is TGTGCCAGCAGCCAGCGTGGAGGGGCTTACAACGAGCAGTACTTC. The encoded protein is CASSQRGGAYNEQYF.

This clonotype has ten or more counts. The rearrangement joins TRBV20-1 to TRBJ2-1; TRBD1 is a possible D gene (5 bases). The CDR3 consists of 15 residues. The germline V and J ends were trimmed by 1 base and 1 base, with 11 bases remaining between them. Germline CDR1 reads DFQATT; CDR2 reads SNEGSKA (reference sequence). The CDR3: CSARGGGASYNEQFF. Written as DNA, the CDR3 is TGCAGTGCTAGAGGGGGCGGAGCGTCCTACAATGAGCAGTTCTTC.

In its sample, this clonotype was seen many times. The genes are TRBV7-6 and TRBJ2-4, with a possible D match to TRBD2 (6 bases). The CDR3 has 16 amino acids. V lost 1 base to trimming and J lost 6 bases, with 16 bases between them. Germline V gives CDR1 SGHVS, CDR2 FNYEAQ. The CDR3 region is CASSLVAGGAGNIQYF. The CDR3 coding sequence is TGTGCCAGCAGCTTAGTGGCCGGAGGGGCAGGAAACATTCAGTACTTC.